A single TCR beta chain is shown here with its context. An end of the junction does not agree with germline; a read error may underlie this. Original methodology: Reference gene primer amplification gave nucleated cell count estimates. The table came from immunoSEQ multiplex PCR; TCRdb's copy has only in-frame clones and leaves some out. V, J and clone size are those of that table, while D and trimming were read from the DNA. The sample consists of roughly 480,000 clones, about 88% of them appearing once. This entry belongs to a study of blood T cell repertoires in COVID-19. The wider study: COVID-19 samples collected from the United States, Italy and Spain covered acute and convalescent phases. Sample material is recorded as cDNA or gDNA derived from T cells, B-cell-depleted T cells, or PBMCs.

CDR1 SSHAT and CDR2 FNYEAQ come from the germline V gene (reference sequence). The CDR3 runs 13 residues. Followed longitudinally, the Seattle patients had been enrolled during active infection. The source material was peripheral blood. V and J are TRBV7-7 and TRBJ2-5; tentatively, D is TRBD1 (5 bases). The source is a man in his late teens or twenties with COVID-19, enrolled during active disease. CDR3 sequence: CASSLDSEETQYF. The DNA for the CDR3 is TGTGCTAGCAGCTTAGACAGTGAAGAGACCCAGTACTTC.